This T cell receptor (beta chain) was captured by sequencing in a study of cytomegalovirus exposure and HLA in healthy donors. At the level of the study: Of all 398 donors who were genotyped, about 80% belonged to the Caucasian-associated ancestry cluster. Overall study findings and caveats: When analyzed later, a missense DCLRE1C variant was found to be linked to TCR beta V- and J-gene trimming. The study flagged 150 to 200 TCR beta chains as cytomegalovirus-associated. A further, later analysis showed that HLA-associated TCR beta chains (compared with equally common others) were more clonally expanded.

This PCR relied on a set of 60 Vbeta primers and 13 Jbeta primers. This table comes from immunoSEQ multiplex PCR, and its TCRdb copy is limited to in-frame clones, with some not included. The sample records tens of thousands of clones, approximately 74% being singletons. In the case of this clone: Its antigen is as yet unknown.

The germline V gene encodes CDR1 MDHEN and CDR2 SYDVKM. V shed 0 bases and J shed 2 bases, with 5 bases lying between them. The CDR3 is made up of 14 amino acids. This chain connects TRBV28 to TRBJ1-5; D may be TRBD1 (5 bases). The TCR sequence derives from a woman between 50 and 59 years old in good health and CMV-seropositive. Sequencing was carried out using PBMCs. The CDR3 spells CASSLWTGNQPQHF. CDR3 nucleotides: TGTGCCAGCAGTTTATGGACAGGCAATCAGCCCCAGCATTTT.